The rows below give T cell receptor beta chains drawn from one sample of a study of human T cells and chemical hapten exposure. MiXCR, run by TCRdb on the RACE reads, gives a single entry per CDR3 protein. The profile shows a few hundred thousand distinct CDR3 sequences, 6% to 7% of them singletons. The source material was whole blood, sampled in connection with sensitization to the hapten diphenylcyclopropenone (DPC). The receptors were gathered from a woman aged 18-29 years with alopecia areata. Some clones in this sample may be carry-over from other donors' samples. CDR3s include the opening cysteine and the closing phenylalanine or tryptophan.

J gene | V gene | CDR3 protein
TRBJ2-5 | TRBV5-1 | CASSLMSELETQYF
TRBJ2-5 | TRBV4-3 | CASSQAGLAGPETQYF
TRBJ2-7 | TRBV5-1 | CASSWGLGTGGYEQYF
TRBJ1-6 | TRBV7-8 | CASSVWGTNSPLHF
TRBJ2-7 | TRBV27 | CASSIKHLYEQYF
TRBJ1-6 | TRBV6-1 | CASSGGTGRNNSPLHF
TRBJ2-5 | TRBV7-2 | CASSPRPGAAQETQYF
TRBJ2-1 | TRBV12-3/TRBV12-4 | CASRSGDNEQFF
TRBJ2-1 | TRBV6-2/TRBV6-3 | CASSYPTGQSSYNEQFF
TRBJ1-4 | TRBV28 | CASSVRGGREKLFF
TRBJ2-3 | TRBV24-1 | CATSDSRPNHFTDTQYF